This T cell receptor (beta chain) was documented in a study of blood T cell repertoires in COVID-19. Study context: COVID-19 samples collected from the United States, Italy and Spain covered acute and convalescent phases. Sources were T cells, B-cell-depleted T cells, or PBMCs; the material itself was cDNA or gDNA.

One Seattle source followed patients from active infection through their disease course. The CDR3 has 14 residues. Germline V lookup: CDR1 SGHDT, CDR2 YYEEEE. Trimming took off 6 bases at V and 4 bases at J, with 15 bases between the two ends. The method was immunoSEQ multiplex PCR; TCRdb's version includes in-frame clones alone and lacks a portion of them. The table has approximately 65,000 clones, less than 95% seen once; the top ten hold under 0.65%. The TCR sequence derives from a man over 45 with COVID-19, enrolled during active disease. V and J are TRBV5-6 and TRBJ2-3; D is possibly TRBD1 (6 bases). Specimen: peripheral blood. CDR3 sequence reads: CASTWRRTADTQYF. The CDR3 DNA sequence: TGTGCCAGCACCTGGCGCCGGACAGCAGATACGCAGTATTTT.